This T cell receptor beta chain comes out of a study of cytomegalovirus exposure and HLA in healthy donors. Points from the study as a whole: A few CMV-associated chains were confirmed in vitro to be specific for CMV antigens. In an earlier analysis, productive rearrangement rates for most beta V segments clustered near 90% or 30%.

Germline V gives CDR1 MNHEY, CDR2 SVGAGI. Trimming took 2 bases from V and 9 from J, leaving 20 bases between them. This CDR3 has 15 residues. On this clone itself: Antigen unknown.

PCR involved 60 Vbeta and 13 Jbeta primers. Clones were read by immunoSEQ multiplex PCR, and TCRdb kept only the in-frame ones, dropping some. Here the sample spans around 160,000 clones, around two thirds being singletons. The chain combines TRBV6-5 with TRBJ2-7, with TRBD1 as a possible D gene (5 bases). This clonotype was sampled from a man between 45 and 60 years old in good health and CMV-seronegative. Specimen: PBMCs. The CDR3 reads CASSYVDSLGFVQYF. The CDR3 region has the DNA TGTGCCAGCAGTTACGTTGACAGCCTTGGGTTCGTGCAGTACTTC.